The T cell receptor (beta chain) described here comes from a study of CD8+ T cells in alopecia areata. Treatment reported: oral pan-JAK inhibitor, 5-10 mg twice daily. Once RNA had been extracted, it was reverse transcribed into cDNA to act as the sequencing template. Only in-frame clones appear in the TCRdb table, and some are missing; sequencing was by immunoSEQ multiplex PCR. The data hold approximately 160,000 clones, with 60% observed a single time. The CDR3 covers 13 residues. Germline V gene sequence: CDR1 MNHNY, CDR2 SVGAGI (reference sequence). V gave up 6 bases and J gave up 4 bases; unmatched junction bases: 2.

Material: CD4+ T cells sorted from blood, obtained at week 24, from a patient treated with tofacitinib. The TCR sequence derives from a human donor with alopecia areata. The chain is built from TRBV6-6 and TRBJ2-1, with TRBD2 identical over 8 bases. The CDR3 loop is CASRLAEYNEQFF. For the CDR3, the DNA is TGTGCCAGCAGACTAGCGGAGTACAATGAGCAGTTCTTC.